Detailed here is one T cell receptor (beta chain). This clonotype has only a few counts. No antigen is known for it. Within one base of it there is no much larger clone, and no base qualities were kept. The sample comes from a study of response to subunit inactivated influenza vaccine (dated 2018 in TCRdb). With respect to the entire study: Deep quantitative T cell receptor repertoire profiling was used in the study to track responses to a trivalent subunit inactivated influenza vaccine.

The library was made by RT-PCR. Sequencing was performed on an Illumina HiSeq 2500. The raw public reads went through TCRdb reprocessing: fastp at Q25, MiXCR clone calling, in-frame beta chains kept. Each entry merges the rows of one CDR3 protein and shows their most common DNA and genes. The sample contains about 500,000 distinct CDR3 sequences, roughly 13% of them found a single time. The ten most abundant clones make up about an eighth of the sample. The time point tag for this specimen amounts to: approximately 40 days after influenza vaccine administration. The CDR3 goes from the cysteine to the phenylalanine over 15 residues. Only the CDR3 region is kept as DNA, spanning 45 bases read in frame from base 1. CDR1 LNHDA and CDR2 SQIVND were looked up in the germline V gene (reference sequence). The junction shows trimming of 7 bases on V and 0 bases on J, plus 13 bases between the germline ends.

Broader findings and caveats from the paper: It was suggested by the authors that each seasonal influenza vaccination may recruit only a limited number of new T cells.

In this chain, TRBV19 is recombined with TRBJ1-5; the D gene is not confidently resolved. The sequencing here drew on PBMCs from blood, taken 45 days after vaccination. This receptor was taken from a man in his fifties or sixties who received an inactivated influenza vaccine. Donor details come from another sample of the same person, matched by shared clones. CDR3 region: CASKTTLYSNQPQHF. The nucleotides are TGTGCCAGTAAGACGACCTTATATAGCAATCAGCCCCAGCATTTT.